The 21 T cell receptor beta chains below come from one sample, sequenced in a study of blood T cells in healthy people across ages. It was with a sample-barcoded 5' primer and a J-beta primer mix that a second PCR of roughly 7 to 12 cycles was run. Via MiXCR, TCRdb re-called the 5' RACE reads, giving one row per CDR3 protein. The top ten clones hold more than 8.5% of a sample with about 930,000 distinct CDR3 sequences, almost 30% of them seen once. This sample also belongs to another study, concerning T cells of mothers and their children.

Source material: blood. These receptor sequences come from a woman between 35 and 50 years old in good health.

The chain combines TRBV20-1 with TRBJ2-5; no clear D. Germline V gene data show CDR1 as DFQATT and CDR2 as SNEGSKA (reference sequence). The CDR3 is made up of 15 amino acids. Between the trimmed V and J ends, which lost 0 bases and 1 base, there was a span of 12 bases. CDR3: CSARDLRQAQETQYF. The CDR3 bases are TGCAGTGCTAGAGATCTTCGTCAGGCCCAAGAGACCCAGTACTTC.

Comments on this clonotype: A much larger clone sits a single nucleotide away, making a read error possible. The chain carries TRBV20-1 and TRBJ2-1; D is possibly TRBD2 (7 bases). The CDR3 contains 15 residues. The germline V gene has CDR1 DFQATT and CDR2 SNEGSKA (reference sequence). CDR3 amino acids: CGGAGVGLAYNEQFF. The CDR3, as DNA: TGCGGGGGGGCAGGTGTAGGGCTTGCCTACAATGAGCAGTTCTTC.

The table lists this clonotype with a few counts. The gene calls are TRBV29-1 and TRBJ1-2; the D is unclear. The germline gives CDR1 SQVTM, CDR2 ANQGSEA. This CDR3 has 11 residues. Trimming pared 7 bases from V and 8 bases from J, leaving 14 bases between. CDR3 bases: TGCAGCGCCCTGGCGAGTGCGGGCTACACCTTC. Amino acid sequence: CSALASAGYTF.

Note on this clonotype: Germline is not matched at one junction end, which may reflect a read error. The rearrangement uses TRBV7-2 and TRBJ2-3; 9 nucleotides agree with TRBD2. This CDR3 region has 16 residues. Per germline, CDR1 SGHTA and CDR2 FQGNSA. The chain's CDR3 is CASSLASGGSTDPQYF. Written as DNA, the CDR3 is TGTGCCAGCAGCTTAGCTAGCGGGGGAAGCACAGATCCGCAGTATTTT.

In regard to this clonotype: A much bigger clone sits one base away, suggesting this may be a read error. The rearrangement joins TRBV20-1 to TRBJ2-7; no clear D gene. V lost 0 bases and J lost 7, with 25 bases in between. The V gene's germline CDR1 is DFQATT and CDR2 SNEGSKA (reference sequence). This CDR3 comprises 17 residues. The CDR3, as DNA: TGCAGTGCTAGAGATACGAGCGTAAGCTTCTCCTACAATGAGCAGTACTTC. Protein sequence: CSARDTSVSFSYNEQYF.

Worth noting for this clonotype: This could be a read error, since a much larger clone is one nucleotide away. This rearrangement joins TRBV12-3 or TRBV12-4 to TRBJ2-7; D gene ambiguous. The CDR3 runs to 15 residues. The germline V and J ends were trimmed by 2 bases and 0 bases, with 11 bases remaining between them. CDR3 loop: CASSLWCRSSYEQYF. In nucleotides, the CDR3 is TGTGCCAGCAGTTTATGGTGCCGGAGCTCCTACGAGCAGTACTTC.

CDR3 nucleotides: TGCAGTGCTAGAGGCGGTCCCTTATCCAATGAGCAGTTCTTC. It translates to CSARGGPLSNEQFF. The chain couples TRBV20-1 to TRBJ2-1; D unclear. Germline V gives CDR1 DFQATT, CDR2 SNEGSKA (reference sequence). V lost 1 base and J lost 6, with 13 bases in between. This CDR3 is built from 14 residues.

This clonotype was seen at least ten times. This chain links TRBV25-1 with TRBJ2-4; no clear D gene. The DNA end is a closer match to TRBJ2-7, so the J assignment may be wrong. The CDR3 runs 15 residues. Germline loops: CDR1 MGHDK, CDR2 SYGVNS. The CDR3 region is CASSEYLGSSYEQYF. CDR3 DNA: TGTGCCAGCAGTGAATATCTAGGGTCTAGTTACGAGCAGTACTTC.

This clonotype has a count of ten or more. J is TRBJ2-3 and V is TRBV12-3 or TRBV12-4; D may be TRBD2 (6 bases). This CDR3 comprises 15 residues. Between the trimmed V and J ends, which lost 3 bases and 4 bases, there was a span of 14 bases. The chain's CDR3 is CASSFSAGSSDTQYF. As DNA, the CDR3 is TGTGCCAGCAGTTTCTCGGCGGGATCGTCAGATACGCAGTATTTT.

This chain links TRBV24-1 with TRBJ2-2; D might be TRBD2 (7 bases). This CDR3 spans 16 amino acids. Trimming shortened V by 3 bases and J by 0 bases, and 10 bases separated the two germline ends. In germline, CDR1 is KGHDR, CDR2 SFDVKD. CDR3 residues: CATSDPGGSNTGELFF. The CDR3 DNA sequence: TGTGCCACCAGTGATCCGGGGGGCTCGAACACCGGGGAGCTGTTTTTT.

The V gene is TRBV19, the J gene TRBJ1-5; 10 bases are shared with TRBD1. The CDR3 runs 16 residues. The germline gives CDR1 LNHDA, CDR2 SQIVND (reference sequence). V shed 4 bases, J shed 9 bases, and the junction held 12 bases outside the gene matches. CDR3 in DNA: TGTGCCAGTAGTACCACCGGGACAGGGGTTGGTCGGCCCCAGCATTTT. Its protein product is CASSTTGTGVGRPQHF.

This clonotype was picked up many times. This chain joins TRBV29-1 and TRBJ2-7; TRBD1 matches 10 bases. Per the germline V gene, CDR1 is SQVTM and CDR2 is ANQGSEA. The CDR3 is made up of 15 amino acids. Trimming took 2 bases from V and 3 from J; bases not matched to a gene: 7. The CDR3 is CSVESGTGAIYEQYF. CDR3 DNA sequence: TGCAGCGTTGAAAGTGGGACAGGGGCCATCTACGAGCAGTACTTC.

Turning to this clonotype: Since a much larger clone is just one base distant, this may be a read error. The V call is TRBV28, the J call TRBJ2-1, with 9 bases that match TRBD1. The germline V gene has CDR1 MDHEN and CDR2 SYDVKM. CDR3 length equals 15 residues. CDR3 in amino acids: CAGSSNRQGGNEQFF. CDR3 DNA: TGTGCCGGCAGTTCCAACCGACAGGGGGGAAATGAGCAGTTCTTC.

This clonotype appeared a few times. The V and J genes are TRBV2 and TRBJ2-1; unclear D gene. The CDR3 loop spans 14 amino acids. Per germline, CDR1 SNHLY and CDR2 FYNNEI. Deletions cut 6 bases from V and 9 bases from J, with 18 bases between. CDR3 in amino acids: CASRPPGMVLEQFF. The CDR3 region has the DNA TGTGCCAGCAGGCCCCCGGGCATGGTGCTTGAGCAGTTCTTC.

This clonotype was found a few times. CDR3 nucleotides: TGTGCCAGCAGTGAGGACACGTTCTACGAGCAGTACTTC. Translation: CASSEDTFYEQYF. The chain links TRBV2 to TRBJ2-7; D is perhaps TRBD1 (5 bases). The V gene's germline CDR1 is SNHLY and CDR2 FYNNEI. The CDR3 is 13 residues long. V lost 3 bases to trimming and J lost 3 bases, with 9 bases between them.

This clonotype occurred many times. The J gene is TRBJ2-5, the V gene TRBV5-1; D unresolved. This CDR3 has 17 residues. The ends were cut back, 4 bases at V and 0 bases at J, with 19 bases in the middle. Germline CDR1 and CDR2: SGHRS and YFSETQ. Here the CDR3 DNA reads TGCGCCAGCAGCGATGGGGTCAGGCCCGTATACCAAGAGACCCAGTACTTC. Protein product: CASSDGVRPVYQETQYF.

V gene TRBV4-1 combines with J gene TRBJ2-1; 10 nucleotides match TRBD2. With 2 bases clipped from V and 3 bases from J, the junction kept 4 bases outside the gene matches. The CDR3 sequence is 16 residues long. Germline V gene data show CDR1 as MGHRA and CDR2 as YSYEKL. This chain's CDR3 is CASSQISGGLYNEQFF. The CDR3 coding sequence is TGCGCCAGCAGCCAAATTAGCGGGGGGCTCTACAATGAGCAGTTCTTC.

The rearrangement links TRBV4-3 to TRBJ1-6, with D tentatively TRBD1 (5 bases). Between the trimmed V and J ends, which lost 0 bases and 0 bases, there was a span of 12 bases. This CDR3 region has 18 residues. Per germline, CDR1 LGHNA and CDR2 YSLEER. In nucleotides, the CDR3 is TGCGCCAGCAGCCAAGATCAGGGAGAGAGCTCCTATAATTCACCCCTCCACTTT. Its translation: CASSQDQGESSYNSPLHF.

The chain is built from TRBV29-1 and TRBJ2-2; D is perhaps TRBD1 (6 bases). The CDR3 contains 13 residues. Germline loops: CDR1 SQVTM, CDR2 ANQGSEA. V was clipped by 7 bases and J by 0 bases, with 9 bases between them. CDR3 residues: CSGGTSNTGELFF. For the CDR3, the DNA is TGCAGCGGTGGGACATCGAACACCGGGGAGCTGTTTTTT.

Comment on this clonotype: A read error may be the cause here, since a much bigger clone is one base away. CDR3: CASSEGFPADNEQFF. In DNA, the CDR3 is TGTGCCAGCAGTGAGGGATTTCCGGCCGACAATGAGCAGTTCTTC. The rearrangement joins TRBV27 to TRBJ2-1; possible D gene TRBD2, 5 bases. Germline V gene sequence: CDR1 MNHEY, CDR2 SMNVEV (reference sequence). The V gene lost 5 bases and the J gene lost 5 bases, with 16 bases spanning the gap. The CDR3 length is 15 residues.

This clonotype has more than one count but fewer than ten. The chain employs TRBV11-2 and TRBJ1-5; 9 nucleotides agree with TRBD1. The V and J ends lost 3 bases and 5 bases, in that order; junction bases with no gene match: 5. Germline CDR1 is SGHAT and CDR2 is FQNNGV. This CDR3 has 15 amino acids. CDR3: CASSFDRGVDQPQHF. CDR3 DNA: TGTGCCAGCAGCTTCGACAGGGGGGTCGATCAGCCCCAGCATTTT.